This is a list of T cell receptor beta chains from one sample in a study of radiation and T cells in renal cell carcinoma. The assay was immunoSEQ multiplex PCR, and TCRdb's table has in-frame clones only and misses some. The table has approximately 17,000 clones, around 50% seen once. The material sequenced was tumor tissue, taken from a patient whose treatment included radiotherapy and nephrectomy. The receptors shown here come from a woman aged 60-70 years with renal cell carcinoma. Both conserved end residues are part of each CDR3. The D gene is left open where the match is weak. Only part of the rows carry a size: once, few, many, or a class if the clone is expanded.

cdr3_nt | cdr3_aa | d_call | j_call | v_call | clone_size
TGTGCCAGTAGTATTAAGTTCGCGAACACCGGGGAGCTGTTTTTT | CASSIKFANTGELFF | NA | TRBJ2-2 | TRBV19 | NA
TGTGCCACCAGCAGAGATCCCCAGACTAGCAATCAGCCCCAGCATTTT | CATSRDPQTSNQPQHF | NA | TRBJ1-5 | TRBV15 | few
TGTGCCAGCAGCTCGGGACTAGCGTACGAGCAGTACTTC | CASSSGLAYEQYF | TRBD2 | TRBJ2-7 | TRBV7-9 | few
TGCAGCGTGGCCCTCACTACCCTTTTTTCAGATACGCAGTATTTT | CSVALTTLFSDTQYF | NA | TRBJ2-3 | TRBV29-1 | NA
TGTGCCAGCAGCGTTAGTAGTGAGGGTTGGAATGAGCAGTTCTTC | CASSVSSEGWNEQFF | NA | TRBJ2-1 | TRBV9 | NA
TGCGCCAGCGGCTTGGCCCCAACTAGCACAGATACGCAGTATTTT | CASGLAPTSTDTQYF | NA | TRBJ2-3 | TRBV5-1 | few
TGTGCCAGCAGTGACAGGGGGCAGTTCGACACTGAAGCTTTCTTT | CASSDRGQFDTEAFF | TRBD1 | TRBJ1-1 | TRBV6-1 | few
TGTGCCAGCAGTTTAACAGTGGGTCAGCCCCAGCATTTT | CASSLTVGQPQHF | NA | TRBJ1-5 | TRBV28 | NA
TGTGCCAGCAGTGATCGACGGACAGGCTATGCTAATGAAAAACTGTTTTTT | CASSDRRTGYANEKLFF | TRBD1 | TRBJ1-4 | TRBV6-1 | few
TGTGCCAGCAGCTTATTCCCCATTTCGAACACTGAAGCTTTCTTT | CASSLFPISNTEAFF | NA | TRBJ1-1 | TRBV11-1 | NA
TGTGCCAGCAGTTACTCGCATAGGGGCAATCAGCCCCAGCATTTT | CASSYSHRGNQPQHF | NA | TRBJ1-5 | TRBV6-5 | NA
TGTGCCAGCAGGGAACAGGGGGCGGATGGCTACACCTTC | CASREQGADGYTF | TRBD1 | TRBJ1-2 | TRBV6-7 | few
TGTGCCAGCAGCTTACGGGGGGCGTACTATGGCTACACCTTC | CASSLRGAYYGYTF | NA | TRBJ1-2 | TRBV5-5 | NA
TGTGCCAGTAGTCACGCCCTTAACGACGGGGCCGAGCAGTACTTC | CASSHALNDGAEQYF | NA | TRBJ2-7 | TRBV19 | NA
TGCACCAGCAGCCAAGACCCACAAGGCTACACCTTC | CTSSQDPQGYTF | NA | TRBJ1-2 | TRBV1 | NA
TGTGCCAGCAGCGTAGTTTCCCAGGGGTGGGCCACCGGGGAGCTGTTTTTT | CASSVVSQGWATGELFF | NA | TRBJ2-2 | TRBV9 | NA
TGTGCCAGTAGTGTGCAGGGGACTGAAGCTTTCTTT | CASSVQGTEAFF | NA | TRBJ1-1 | TRBV19 | NA
TGTGCCAGCGGGAACCGGGACAGGGGCGATGGCTACACCTTC | CASGNRDRGDGYTF | TRBD1 | TRBJ1-2 | TRBV6-1 | NA
TGTGCCAGCAGCCATTACCCGCCCGGGACTTTCACAGATACGCAGTATTTT | CASSHYPPGTFTDTQYF | NA | TRBJ2-3 | TRBV27 | once
TGTGCCAGCAGCAGTCGGACAGACCCTCCCGATGAGCAGTTCTTC | CASSSRTDPPDEQFF | NA | TRBJ2-1 | TRBV11-2 | NA